The 32 T cell receptor beta chains listed next were all sequenced from one sample in a study of cytomegalovirus exposure and HLA in healthy donors (dated by TCRdb to 2017 to 2019). Library prep was done by the immunoSEQ multiplex PCR assay. The immuneACCESS repertoire file appears here via TCRdb, limited to in-frame rearrangements. These files lack a portion of the clones; in checked studies, under half of the deficit traces to unresolved V genes, and the cause of the others is not known. This sample holds over 150,000 clones; 91% were observed only once. Around 3.1% of the sample rests with the top ten. Source material: PBMCs. The receptors derive from a woman between 18 and 30 years old in good health and CMV-seropositive.

The J gene is TRBJ2-5, the V gene TRBV27; TRBD2 matches 8 bases. Germline V gene sequence: CDR1 MNHEY, CDR2 SMNVEV (reference sequence). The CDR3 consists of 13 residues. V was clipped by 3 bases and J by 4 bases; unmatched bases: 1. In DNA, the CDR3 is TGTGCCAGCAGTTTGGCGGGAGGAGAGACCCAGTACTTC. It translates to CASSLAGGETQYF.

This clone was seen a single time. The chain uses TRBV5-4 and TRBJ2-7; the match to TRBD1 covers 9 bases. Trimming at V came to 2 bases and at J to 7 bases, leaving 10 bases not matched to a gene. Germline lookup yields CDR1 SGHNT and CDR2 YYREEE (reference sequence). The CDR3 length is 15 residues. The CDR3 sequence: CASSFDGTGSMEQYF. The DNA for the CDR3 is TGTGCCAGCAGCTTCGACGGGACAGGGAGTATGGAGCAGTACTTC. Together with reference TRBV5-4 and TRBJ2-7, the CDR3 gives the full variable domain: ETGVTQSPTHLIKTRGQQVTLRCSSQSGHNTVSWYQQALGQGPQFIFQYYREEENGRGNFPPRFSGLQFPNYSSELNVNALELDDSALYLCASSFDGTGSMEQYFGPGTRLTVT.

This rearrangement joins TRBV4-1 to TRBJ2-1, with 7 positions matching TRBD2. V shed 4 bases, J shed 1 base, and the junction held 1 base outside the gene matches. The CDR3 has 14 amino acids. Germline lookup yields CDR1 MGHRA and CDR2 YSYEKL. The CDR3 DNA sequence: TGCGCCAGCAGCCGGGGGGGTTCCTACAATGAGCAGTTCTTC. Its protein is CASSRGGSYNEQFF.

CDR3 residues: CSVERGSNTEAFF. The DNA for the CDR3 is TGCAGCGTTGAAAGAGGATCGAACACTGAAGCTTTCTTT. The chain recombines TRBV29-1 with TRBJ1-1; D is unresolved. Between the trimmed V and J ends, which lost 2 bases and 1 base, there was a span of 8 bases. The CDR3 runs to 13 residues. Germline V CDR1 and CDR2: SQVTM, ANQGSEA.

The chain couples TRBV1 to TRBJ2-7; the DNA was not compared with TRBD1, the D call given in the table. TRBV1 is assigned pseudogene status. The CDR3 has 15 amino acids. The CDR3 nucleotides are TGCACCAGCAGCCAAGTGGGGACAGCGGGCTCCGAGCAGTACTTC. As protein: CTSSQVGTAGSEQYF.

The chain carries TRBV4-3 and TRBJ2-2; perhaps TRBD1 as D (6 bases). Germline assignment: CDR1 LGHNA and CDR2 YSLEER. V lost 0 bases, J lost 7 bases, and 12 bases lay in between. The CDR3 contains 15 residues. In DNA form, the CDR3 reads TGCGCCAGCAGCCAAGACAGGGGTATCGGCGGGGAGCTGTTTTTT. Protein: CASSQDRGIGGELFF.

The rearrangement joins TRBV7-2 to TRBJ2-7; TRBD2 aligns across 9 bases. The CDR3 consists of 17 residues. Germline V CDR1 and CDR2: SGHTA, FQGNSA. J gave up 3 bases and V 1 base, and 10 bases lay outside the gene matches. The CDR3 DNA sequence: TGTGCCAGCAGCTTAGGGCGGTTAGCGGGGGCCTACTACGAGCAGTACTTC. This sequence encodes CASSLGRLAGAYYEQYF.

The count of this clone is one. This sequence joins TRBV6-5 and TRBJ1-1, with no clear D. This CDR3 has 12 residues. Germline lookup yields CDR1 MNHEY and CDR2 SVGAGI. Trimming took 6 bases from V and 1 from J, leaving 6 bases between them. The CDR3 nucleotides read TGTGCCAGCAGGGCCCCGAACACTGAAGCTTTCTTT. As protein: CASRAPNTEAFF.

A single count supports this clone. The CDR3 DNA follows: TGTGCCAGCAGCCCCGGCCGCGGGACAGCAAATGAAAAACTGTTTTTT. Amino acid sequence: CASSPGRGTANEKLFF. The chain couples TRBV11-2 to TRBJ1-4; 7 bases are a match to TRBD1. The CDR3 consists of 16 residues. Germline V CDR1 and CDR2: SGHAT, FQNNGV. V lost 5 bases to trimming and J lost 5 bases; unmatched junction nucleotides: 11.

This clone was recorded once. The V and J genes are TRBV6-6 and TRBJ2-5; 7 nucleotides align to TRBD2. In germline, CDR1 is MNHNY, CDR2 SVGAGI (reference sequence). CDR3 length: 16 amino acids. V lost 8 bases, J lost 1 base, and 13 bases stayed unmatched. Here the CDR3 DNA reads TGTGCCAGCCGAAACACGGGGCTAGCGGTCCAAGAGACCCAGTACTTC. Its protein product is CASRNTGLAVQETQYF.

V gene TRBV6-5 combines with J gene TRBJ1-2, with D maybe TRBD1 (6 bases). Deletions cut 2 bases from V and 4 bases from J, with 11 bases between. The CDR3 contains 14 residues. CDR1 MNHEY and CDR2 SVGAGI come from the germline V gene. CDR3 nucleotide sequence: TGTGCCAGCAGTTACGCAGGGGCGTCCTATGGCTACACCTTC. Translated, it gives CASSYAGASYGYTF.

The chain couples TRBV5-4 to TRBJ2-7, with TRBD1 identical over 9 bases. Germline-derived CDR1 and CDR2 are SGHNT and YYREEE (reference sequence). The CDR3 covers 18 residues. The V segment lost 4 bases and the J segment 2 bases; nucleotides outside the gene matches: 16. This chain's CDR3 is CASSAHLLDRGGPYEQYF. DNA of the CDR3: TGTGCCAGCAGCGCTCACCTCCTAGACAGGGGGGGCCCCTACGAGCAGTACTTC.

CDR3 region: CASSQDRSGRPQETQYF. The CDR3 DNA reads as TGTGCCAGCAGCCAAGATCGGAGCGGGAGGCCTCAAGAGACCCAGTACTTC. The chain links TRBV4-2 to TRBJ2-5, with TRBD2 identical over 9 bases. CDR3 length equals 17 residues. V dropped 0 bases and J dropped 2; count of bases not matched to a gene: 7. Germline loops: CDR1 LGHNA, CDR2 YNFKEQ.

The chain employs TRBV2 and TRBJ2-1, with D possibly being TRBD2 (6 bases). There are 15 residues in the CDR3. The V end was cut by 8 bases, the J end by 6 bases, with 20 bases between. Germline V CDR1 and CDR2: SNHLY, FYNNEI. CDR3 nucleotides: TGTGCCAGCCCTCTTCGGAGGCGGGACCTCAATGAGCAGTTCTTC. Translated, it gives CASPLRRRDLNEQFF. The full variable domain, completed using reference TRBV2 and TRBJ2-1, is EPEVTQTPSHQVTQMGQEVILRCVPISNHLYFYWYRQILGQKVEFLVSFYNNEISEKSEIFDDQFSVERPDGSNFTLKIRSTKLEDSAMYFCASPLRRRDLNEQFFGPGTRLTVL.

The chain carries TRBV6-6 and TRBJ2-7; TRBD2 aligns across 7 bases. Germline CDR1 is MNHNY and CDR2 is SVGAGI (reference sequence). The CDR3 runs to 13 residues. The V gene end was trimmed by 2 bases and the J gene end by 5 bases; junction bases not matched to a gene: 3. This chain's CDR3 is CASSYGLGDEQYF. CDR3 sequence (DNA): TGTGCCAGCAGTTACGGACTAGGGGACGAGCAGTACTTC.

This clone was recorded once. The chain joins TRBV5-6 to TRBJ2-5; 7 nucleotides align to TRBD1. This CDR3 has 14 amino acids. V was clipped by 2 bases and J by 2 bases; unmatched bases: 3. Germline CDR1 and CDR2: SGHDT and YYEEEE. The CDR3 coding sequence is TGTGCCAGCAGCTTTCGACAGGGTCAAGAGACCCAGTACTTC. Protein sequence: CASSFRQGQETQYF.

In this sample, this clone turned up a few times. The genes are TRBV2 and TRBJ2-3; 7 nucleotides match TRBD1. V lost 7 bases to trimming and J lost 14 bases; unmatched junction nucleotides: 24. CDR3 length: 16 amino acids. Germline values: CDR1 SNHLY, CDR2 FYNNEI. In DNA form, the CDR3 reads TGTGCCAGCACCTCAACCCCGACAGGGCCCCAGGTACGCTGGTATTTT. It yields the protein CASTSTPTGPQVRWYF.

CDR3 in amino acids: CASSLAGVGETQYF. CDR3 DNA sequence: TGCGCCAGCAGCTTGGCGGGGGTAGGAGAGACCCAGTACTTC. The rearrangement uses TRBV5-1 and TRBJ2-5, with D perhaps TRBD2 (6 bases). V lost 0 bases to trimming and J lost 4 bases, with 10 bases between them. Germline V gene lookup returns CDR1 SGHRS and CDR2 YFSETQ. The CDR3 consists of 14 residues.

The chain employs TRBV29-1 and TRBJ1-5, with D possibly matching TRBD1 (6 bases). CDR3 length: 12 residues. V was clipped by 7 bases and J by 1 base, with 8 bases between them. Germline CDR1 is SQVTM and CDR2 is ANQGSEA. The CDR3 DNA reads as TGCAGCGCAGGGGACAGCAATCAGCCCCAGCATTTT. Translated: CSAGDSNQPQHF.

This rearrangement joins TRBV19 to TRBJ1-2, with D uncertain. CDR3 size: 15 residues. Germline CDR1 reads LNHDA; CDR2 reads SQIVND (reference sequence). Deletions cut 2 bases from V and 4 bases from J, with 14 bases between. Written as DNA, the CDR3 is TGTGCCAGTAGTATACAGGCGCCCTACTCCTATGGCTACACCTTC. Its translation: CASSIQAPYSYGYTF.

The J gene is TRBJ1-6, the V gene TRBV27; possibly TRBD1 for D (5 bases). The CDR3 runs to 18 residues. CDR1 MNHEY and CDR2 SMNVEV come from the germline V gene (reference sequence). The V end lost 5 bases, the J end lost 11 bases, and 28 bases lay between the germline ends. CDR3 in DNA: TGTGCCAGCAGTCCACGGCGGGGCCCAGGCCGTGGAATTGCACCCCTCCACTTT. Protein product: CASSPRRGPGRGIAPLHF.

The chain employs TRBV4-2 and TRBJ2-3, with 8 bases lining up with TRBD2. The CDR3 loop spans 16 amino acids. CDR1 is LGHNA, CDR2 YNFKEQ, per germline. V trimming: 4 bases; J trimming: 3 bases; junction bases outside the gene matches: 9. The CDR3 nucleotides are TGTGCCAGCAGCCCAGGTCTGGCTAGCGGGACAGATACGCAGTATTTT. Its protein is CASSPGLASGTDTQYF.

This chain joins TRBV28 and TRBJ2-1; D is undetermined. Germline V gene data show CDR1 as MDHEN and CDR2 as SYDVKM. V lost 3 bases and J 0 bases, leaving 15 bases between the germline ends. This CDR3 is built from 17 residues. CDR3 sequence (DNA): TGTGCCAGCAGTTTGTCCATTCTCAAGAGCTCCTACAATGAGCAGTTCTTC. Translating it yields CASSLSILKSSYNEQFF.

The chain's CDR3 is CAWSGTSLSDTQYF. In DNA, the CDR3 is TGTGCCTGGAGTGGAACTAGCTTATCAGATACGCAGTATTTT. This chain connects TRBV30 to TRBJ2-3; weak D call: TRBD2 (6 bases). V shed 1 base and J shed 4 bases, with 12 bases lying between them. CDR3 size: 14 residues. The germline V gene encodes CDR1 GTSNPN and CDR2 SVGIG (reference sequence).

The rearrangement uses TRBV2 and TRBJ2-7; D gene ambiguous. The CDR3 is 14 amino acids. CDR1 is SNHLY, CDR2 FYNNEI, per germline. With 7 bases removed from V and 3 bases from J, the gap between germline ends came to 16 bases. CDR3 region: CASTPWSSYYEQYF. CDR3 nucleotides: TGTGCCAGCACCCCATGGAGTTCCTACTACGAGCAGTACTTC. Drawing the rest from reference TRBV2 and TRBJ2-7, the complete variable domain is EPEVTQTPSHQVTQMGQEVILRCVPISNHLYFYWYRQILGQKVEFLVSFYNNEISEKSEIFDDQFSVERPDGSNFTLKIRSTKLEDSAMYFCASTPWSSYYEQYFGPGTRLTVT.

The chain is built from TRBV5-1 and TRBJ2-7, with 12 bases fitting TRBD1. The CDR3 is made up of 14 amino acids. J was trimmed by 2 bases and V by 6 bases; bases with no gene match: 3. CDR1 is SGHRS, CDR2 YFSETQ, per germline. CDR3 loop: CASTRDRGPYEQYF. The CDR3 DNA reads TGCGCCAGCACCCGGGACAGGGGGCCCTACGAGCAGTACTTC. The whole variable domain, remainder taken from reference TRBV5-1 and TRBJ2-7, is KAGVTQTPRYLIKTRGQQVTLSCSPISGHRSVSWYQQTPGQGLQFLFEYFSETQRNKGNFPGRFSGRQFSNSRSEMNVSTLELGDSALYLCASTRDRGPYEQYFGPGTRLTVT.

V usage is TRBV7-9 and J usage is TRBJ2-7; 8 bases match TRBD1. The germline V gene encodes CDR1 SEHNR and CDR2 FQNEAQ (reference sequence). This CDR3 is built from 14 residues. V lost 1 base to trimming and J lost 3 bases; unmatched junction nucleotides: 2. CDR3 in amino acids: CASSLGGQGYEQYF. DNA of the CDR3: TGTGCCAGCAGCTTAGGAGGACAGGGCTACGAGCAGTACTTC.

This chain uses TRBV2 with TRBJ1-5; D gene unclear. V dropped 3 bases and J dropped 4 bases, with 10 bases sitting between them. This CDR3 spans 14 amino acids. CDR1 and CDR2 (germline): SNHLY, FYNNEI. CDR3 in amino acids: CASSDWGDNQPQHF. As DNA, the CDR3 is TGTGCCAGCAGTGATTGGGGAGATAATCAGCCCCAGCATTTT. The full variable domain, completed using reference TRBV2 and TRBJ1-5, is EPEVTQTPSHQVTQMGQEVILRCVPISNHLYFYWYRQILGQKVEFLVSFYNNEISEKSEIFDDQFSVERPDGSNFTLKIRSTKLEDSAMYFCASSDWGDNQPQHFGDGTRLSIL.

The rearrangement links TRBV11-2 to TRBJ2-2, with 9 bases aligning to TRBD1. With 5 bases clipped from V and 5 bases from J, the junction kept 3 bases outside the gene matches. The CDR3 is made up of 14 amino acids. Germline V CDR1 and CDR2: SGHAT, FQNNGV. DNA of the CDR3: TGTGCCAGCAGCCGACAGGGGGTGACCGGGGAGCTGTTTTTT. This sequence encodes CASSRQGVTGELFF. Using reference TRBV11-2 and TRBJ2-2 for the parts outside the CDR3, the full variable domain is EAGVAQSPRYKIIEKRQSVAFWCNPISGHATLYWYQQILGQGPKLLIQFQNNGVVDDSQLPKDRFSAERLKGVDSTLKIQPAKLEDSAVYLCASSRQGVTGELFFGEGSRLTVL.

This rearrangement joins TRBV28 to TRBJ2-7; TRBD2 agrees at 9 bases. J gave up 2 bases and V 6 bases, and 8 bases lay outside the gene matches. Germline assignment: CDR1 MDHEN and CDR2 SYDVKM. The CDR3 consists of 15 residues. The CDR3, as DNA: TGTGCCAGCAGGAAGGCACTAGCGGGCGCCTACGAGCAGTACTTC. Translation gives CASRKALAGAYEQYF.

This rearrangement joins TRBV7-2 to TRBJ1-6; perhaps TRBD1 as D (5 bases). Germline CDR1 SGHTA, CDR2 FQGNSA. The CDR3 totals 15 residues. The ends were cut back, 4 bases at V and 7 bases at J, with 14 bases in the middle. CDR3 coding DNA: TGTGCCAGCAGCTCCAGGGTAGTAAGAAATTCACCCCTCCACTTT. It translates to CASSSRVVRNSPLHF.

The table lists this clone with a count of one. V and J are TRBV5-1 and TRBJ1-2, with 7 bases lining up with TRBD1. Germline CDR1 is SGHRS and CDR2 is YFSETQ. The junction had 25 bases not matched to a gene; V was cut back by 4 bases and J by 7 bases. The CDR3 is made up of 19 amino acids. Here the CDR3 reads CASSRTGVHHIKEPGGYTF. As DNA, the CDR3 is TGCGCCAGCAGCCGAACAGGGGTTCACCACATTAAGGAACCTGGTGGCTACACCTTC.